Sequencing of this TCR beta chain was carried out in a study of T-cell memory formation after mild COVID-19. This clonotype was seen ten or more times. The germline gives CDR1 SSHAT, CDR2 FNYEAQ (reference sequence). The CDR3 covers 17 residues. Trimming removed 2 bases from V and 0 bases from J; junction bases left unmatched: 4. TCRdb redid the calling of the 5' RACE reads with MiXCR, one entry per CDR3 protein. This table holds 250,000 to 350,000 distinct CDR3 sequences, around 19% found once. This TCR was sampled from a young man who had mild COVID-19 (a few samples of this study predate the infection). Cell type and time point are not known. The sequenced material came from PBMCs or a T cell subset sorted from them (not recorded which). The rearrangement joins TRBV7-7 to TRBJ2-1; the match to TRBD2 covers 10 bases. The CDR3 DNA follows: TGTGCCAGCAGCTTACTAGCGGGGGCTAGCTCCTACAATGAGCAGTTCTTC. Translated: CASSLLAGASSYNEQFF.